The clone carrying this T cell receptor beta chain appeared a few times. The sample comes from a study of blood T cell repertoires in COVID-19. The assay was immunoSEQ multiplex PCR, and TCRdb's table has in-frame clones only and misses some. The sample has some 100,000 clones, roughly 84% seen once; the top ten hold roughly 7%. The length of the CDR3 is 16 residues. V gave up 7 bases and J gave up 0 bases, with 18 bases separating them. Germline V lookup: CDR1 GTSNPN, CDR2 SVGIG (reference sequence). This chain links TRBV30 with TRBJ1-4; D is possibly TRBD1 (5 bases). The sequenced material came from peripheral blood. This clonotype was sampled from a woman aged 50 to 60 with acute or convalescent COVID-19. The CDR3 bases are TGTGCCTTCAACCAGGGTCCCTCTGCAACTAATGAAAAACTGTTTTTT. This translates into CAFNQGPSATNEKLFF.